The 8 T cell receptor beta chains given below trace back to one sample, sequenced in a study of cytomegalovirus exposure and HLA in healthy donors. The primer mix had 60 Vbeta and 13 Jbeta primers. Clones were read by immunoSEQ multiplex PCR, and TCRdb kept only the in-frame ones, dropping some. The table records 150,000 to 200,000 clones, roughly 80% of them present only once. Sequenced input: PBMCs. These receptors came from a woman aged 18-35 years in good health and CMV-seronegative.

In the case of this clone: A read error may produce the germline difference seen at one junction end. The V and J genes are TRBV7-7 and TRBJ2-3; maybe TRBD2 (5 bases). Germline CDR1 SSHAT, CDR2 FNYEAQ (reference sequence). CDR3 length: 13 residues. DNA for the CDR3: TGTGCTAGCAGCCGACTAAACACAGATACGCAGTATTTT. This translates into CASSRLNTDTQYF.

The chain recombines TRBV14 with TRBJ1-2; a possible D gene is TRBD1 (6 bases). This CDR3 contains 14 residues. Germline CDR1 is SGHDN and CDR2 is FVKESK. With 4 bases removed from V and 8 bases from J, the gap between germline ends came to 17 bases. The CDR3 DNA follows: TGTGCCAGCAGCCGACAACAGGGTCCGGAGGGCTACACCTTC. It specifies CASSRQQGPEGYTF.

This rearrangement joins TRBV7-3 to TRBJ2-2; TRBD1 is a possible D gene (5 bases). Per germline, CDR1 SGHTA and CDR2 FQGTGA. CDR3 size: 14 residues. The V end was cut by 3 bases, the J end by 7 bases, with 12 bases between. The CDR3 sequence is CASSLSQGRGELFF. CDR3 DNA sequence: TGTGCCAGCAGCTTGAGCCAGGGTCGCGGGGAGCTGTTTTTT.

V gene TRBV10-3 combines with J gene TRBJ1-1, with 7 bases lining up with TRBD1. With 9 bases clipped from V and 4 bases from J, the junction kept 11 bases outside the gene matches. Germline V lookup: CDR1 ENHRY, CDR2 SYGVKD. The CDR3 is made up of 14 amino acids. The CDR3, as DNA: TGTGCCATGAGACAGGGACCGTCGGGCACTGAAGCTTTCTTT. Encoded protein: CAMRQGPSGTEAFF.

The chain links TRBV11-2 to TRBJ2-3, with 12 bases lining up with TRBD2. After removal of 2 bases from V and 6 bases from J, the junction contained 3 bases not matched to a gene. The CDR3 sequence is 15 residues long. CDR1 and CDR2 (germline): SGHAT, FQNNGV. The CDR3 nucleotides read TGTGCCAGCAGCTTACGACTAGCGGGAGCCGATACGCAGTATTTT. Its protein is CASSLRLAGADTQYF.

This chain connects TRBV19 to TRBJ1-2, with 10 nucleotides matching TRBD1. The germline CDR1 and CDR2 sequences are LNHDA and SQIVND (reference sequence). This CDR3 has 15 amino acids. V dropped 10 bases and J dropped 8; count of bases not matched to a gene: 16. The DNA for the CDR3 is TGTGCCATTTCTAGGGACAGGGGCGTCCTCGGCGGCTACACCTTC. Translation: CAISRDRGVLGGYTF. The variable domain in full, completed from reference TRBV19 and TRBJ1-2, reads DGGITQSPKYLFRKEGQNVTLSCEQNLNHDAMYWYRQDPGQGLRLIYYSQIVNDFQKGDIAEGYSVSREKKESFPLTVTSAQKNPTAFYLCAISRDRGVLGGYTFGSGTRLTVV.

The chain joins TRBV19 to TRBJ2-3; 14 nucleotides agree with TRBD2. The V segment lost 5 bases and the J segment 1 base; nucleotides outside the gene matches: 2. The V gene's germline CDR1 is LNHDA and CDR2 SQIVND (reference sequence). This CDR3 is built from 16 residues. The CDR3 bases are TGTGCCAGTAGTCTGGGACTAGCGGGAGGCACAGATACGCAGTATTTT. Its protein is CASSLGLAGGTDTQYF.

The V call is TRBV5-4, the J call TRBJ2-7; 11 bases agree with TRBD2. With 4 bases clipped from V and 2 bases from J, the junction kept 8 bases outside the gene matches. There are 16 residues in the CDR3. Per the germline V gene, CDR1 is SGHNT and CDR2 is YYREEE (reference sequence). The CDR3 region is CASSTGLAAGTYEQYF. The CDR3 DNA reads TGTGCCAGCAGCACGGGACTAGCGGCCGGGACCTACGAGCAGTACTTC.